These T cell receptor beta chains were read from a single sample in a study of T-cell reconstitution after alpha-beta-depleted transplantation in children. In TCRdb, the PCR reads were re-called with MiXCR into one record per CDR3 protein. The sample yields approximately 350,000 distinct CDR3 sequences, 16% seen once. This sample comprised PBMCs, mostly from graft donor cells, obtained 360 days after TCRalphabeta/CD19-depleted stem cell transplant. All receptors come from a male patient aged 2-9 years who had a stem cell transplant for acute lymphoblastic leukemia, so the T cells may come from the graft donor. Both conserved end residues are part of each CDR3. A D gene is named only where the DNA matches it firmly. A clone size is listed for some rows: how often the clone was seen (once, few, many), or a class if it is expanded.

j_call d_call v_call clone_size cdr3_aa cdr3_nt
TRBJ2-7 NA TRBV4-1 NA CASSRKFPQDSYEQYF TGCGCCAGCAGCCGAAAGTTTCCCCAGGATTCCTACGAGCAGTACTTC
TRBJ2-2 TRBD2 TRBV9 NA CASSVGGTSGRTPGELFF TGTGCCAGCAGCGTAGGGGGGACTAGCGGGAGGACCCCCGGGGAGCTGTTTTTT
TRBJ1-5 NA TRBV6-5 few CASSSSGGLYSNQPQHF TGTGCCAGCAGTTCGTCCGGGGGATTATATAGCAATCAGCCCCAGCATTTT
TRBJ2-3 NA TRBV9 NA CASSLMDSTDTQYF TGTGCCAGCAGCCTAATGGACAGCACAGATACGCAGTATTTT
TRBJ1-2 NA TRBV6-1 NA CASKGGSPSSYGYTF TGTGCCAGCAAAGGTGGCAGCCCTAGTAGCTATGGCTACACCTTC
TRBJ1-3 NA TRBV12-3/TRBV12-4 many CASRWDGFAPNTIYF TGTGCCAGCAGGTGGGACGGGTTTGCCCCAAACACCATATATTTT
TRBJ2-3 TRBD2 TRBV7-9 many CASSLGLADTDTQYF TGTGCCAGCAGCCTCGGACTAGCGGACACAGATACGCAGTATTTT
TRBJ2-4 NA TRBV12-3/TRBV12-4 few CASSLGVRVAKNIQYF TGTGCCAGCAGTTTGGGGGTCAGGGTGGCCAAAAACATTCAGTACTTC
TRBJ1-2 NA TRBV28 NA CASKPSGRVTNYGYTF TGTGCCAGCAAACCTTCGGGACGGGTAACTAACTATGGCTACACCTTC
TRBJ2-7 NA TRBV12-3/TRBV12-4 few CASSFAQGYEQYF TGTGCCAGCAGTTTCGCACAGGGCTACGAGCAGTACTTC
TRBJ2-3 NA TRBV5-1 many CASSQGVGTDTQYF TGCGCCAGCAGCCAGGGAGTCGGCACAGATACGCAGTATTTT
TRBJ2-2 NA TRBV6-2/TRBV6-3 NA CATTRLARGTGELFF TGTGCCACCACGCGGCTAGCGAGGGGCACCGGGGAGCTGTTTTTT
TRBJ2-2 NA TRBV7-9 NA CASSATGTPSPGELFF TGTGCCAGCAGCGCTACCGGGACACCGAGTCCCGGGGAGCTGTTTTTT
TRBJ1-1 NA TRBV7-2 few CASSLYGRAGEDEAFF TGTGCCAGCAGCTTATACGGCAGGGCGGGCGAAGATGAAGCTTTCTTT
TRBJ2-1 NA TRBV4-3 NA CASSQGQHSSYNEQFF TGCGCCAGCAGCCAAGGACAGCATAGCTCCTACAATGAGCAGTTCTTC
TRBJ2-5 NA TRBV7-2 NA CASSFIQQETQYF TGTGCCAGCAGCTTCATACAACAAGAGACCCAGTACTTC
TRBJ2-1 TRBD2 TRBV5-1 NA CASSLAGRLAGFSYNEQFF TGCGCCAGCAGCTTGGCCGGTCGACTAGCAGGTTTCTCCTACAATGAGCAGTTCTTC
TRBJ2-7 TRBD1 TRBV28 few CASSFRGPTSYEQYF TGTGCCAGCAGTTTTAGGGGGCCCACCTCCTACGAGCAGTACTTC
TRBJ2-3 TRBD1 TRBV18 NA CASSPLPISQGAGTDTQYF TGTGCCAGCTCACCACTGCCCATATCCCAGGGGGCCGGCACAGATACGCAGTATTTT
TRBJ2-3 TRBD1 TRBV4-3 NA CASSVAFSGTGADTQYF TGCGCCAGCAGCGTGGCCTTTTCCGGGACAGGGGCAGATACGCAGTATTTT